The source of this T cell receptor beta chain is a study of T cells in Graves' hyperthyroidism and ophthalmopathy. The study's findings and limits: Appearing also in blood were most of the thyroid clonotypes expanded above 0.001.

On this clonotype: Its antigen is not known.

Criteria for exclusion of patients were uncontrolled infection, other autoimmune disease, pregnancy or lactation. Using RNA transcripts as the source, TCR beta CDR3 regions were amplified. In the first-round RT-PCR of the TCR CDR3, the HTBI primer set was used. Via MiXCR, TCRdb re-called the multiplex PCR reads, giving one row per CDR3 protein. Among fewer than 900,000 distinct CDR3 sequences listed, about 16% were seen once. Looked up from germline, CDR1 is KGHDR and CDR2 is SFDVKD. Unmatched junction bases numbered 16, after V lost 5 bases and J lost 0 bases. The CDR3 is made up of 21 amino acids. The chain couples TRBV24-1 to TRBJ2-3; TRBD2 agrees at 13 bases. Sequenced sample: blood. The origin of this receptor is a man between 18 and 29 years old with Graves' hyperthyroidism. The CDR3 spells CATSVPPGTSGTDVSTDTQYF. As DNA, the CDR3 is TGTGCCACCAGTGTCCCTCCCGGGACTAGCGGGACCGACGTAAGCACAGATACGCAGTATTTT.